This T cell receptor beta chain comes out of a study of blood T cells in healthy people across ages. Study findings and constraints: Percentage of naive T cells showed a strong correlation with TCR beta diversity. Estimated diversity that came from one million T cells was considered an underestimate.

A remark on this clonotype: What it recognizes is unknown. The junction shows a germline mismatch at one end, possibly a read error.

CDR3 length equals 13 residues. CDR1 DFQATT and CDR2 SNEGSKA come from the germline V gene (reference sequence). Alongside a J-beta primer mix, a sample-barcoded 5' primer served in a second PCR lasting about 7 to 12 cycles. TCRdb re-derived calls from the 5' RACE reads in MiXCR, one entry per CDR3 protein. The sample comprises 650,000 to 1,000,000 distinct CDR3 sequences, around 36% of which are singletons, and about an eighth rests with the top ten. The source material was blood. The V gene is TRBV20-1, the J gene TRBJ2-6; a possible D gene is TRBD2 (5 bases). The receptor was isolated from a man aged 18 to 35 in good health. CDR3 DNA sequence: TGCAATGCTCGGGGAACTGGGGCCAACGTCCTGACTTTC. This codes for CNARGTGANVLTF.